These T cell receptor beta chains were read from a single sample in a study of early T cells in non-severe SARS-CoV-2 infection. TCRdb independently ran MiXCR on the 5' RACE reads; one entry per CDR3 protein. The table includes 85,000 to 100,000 distinct CDR3 sequences, about 15% detected once. What was sequenced was whole blood. The receptors were gathered from an adult who was a healthcare worker with PCR-confirmed SARS-CoV-2 infection or an uninfected control (not recorded which). Both conserved end residues are part of each CDR3. D genes are given only for firm matches. The size entry is marked missing in some rows and otherwise reads once, few, many or a size class.

J gene	V gene	D gene	clone size	CDR3 protein	CDR3 DNA
TRBJ2-7	TRBV7-9	-	few	CASSSQGPTYEQYF	TGTGCCAGCAGCTCCCAGGGTCCCACCTACGAGCAGTACTTC
TRBJ1-2	TRBV5-1	TRBD1	many	CASSAIRDREIEGPKIYGYTF	TGCGCCAGCAGCGCCATCCGGGACAGGGAGATCGAAGGACCAAAAATCTATGGCTACACCTTC
TRBJ2-3	TRBV6-4	TRBD2	-	CASSGSGDTDTQYF	TGTGCCAGCAGTGGTAGCGGGGACACAGATACGCAGTATTTT
TRBJ1-5	TRBV6-2/TRBV6-3	-	-	CASSYGGTNTPHQPQHF	TGTGCCAGCAGTTACGGCGGGACAAACACCCCGCATCAGCCCCAGCATTTT
TRBJ1-2	TRBV7-2	TRBD1	few	CASTPTGGGYFGYTF	TGTGCCAGCACCCCCACAGGGGGCGGATATTTTGGCTACACCTTC
TRBJ2-7	TRBV3-1	-	-	CASSLSPSTYEQYF	TGTGCCAGCAGCCTAAGTCCTAGTACCTACGAGCAGTACTTC
TRBJ2-2	TRBV29-1	-	-	CSVEGRDVAGELFF	TGCAGCGTTGAAGGTCGGGACGTGGCCGGGGAGCTGTTTTTT
TRBJ2-7	TRBV12-3/TRBV12-4	-	few	CASSLEQQYEQYF	TGTGCCAGCAGTTTAGAACAGCAATACGAGCAGTACTTC
TRBJ2-1	TRBV24-1	-	few	CATSLTRGSSYNEQFF	TGTGCCACCAGTTTGACCCGGGGGAGCTCCTACAATGAGCAGTTCTTC
TRBJ2-6	TRBV28	-	few	CASSLLDRDNSALTF	TGTGCCAGCAGTCTCCTCGACCGGGACAATTCCGCCCTGACTTTC
TRBJ2-1	TRBV7-2	TRBD2	-	CASSPSGISYNEQFF	TGTGCCAGCAGCCCAAGCGGGATATCCTACAATGAGCAGTTCTTC
TRBJ1-1	TRBV2	-	-	CASRRETEDTEAFF	TGTGCCAGCAGGCGGGAAACGGAGGACACTGAAGCTTTCTTT
TRBJ2-3	TRBV11-2	-	few	CASSRPRVGKSVMIDTDTQYF	TGTGCCAGCAGCCGGCCAAGAGTTGGGAAGAGCGTGATGATTGACACAGATACGCAGTATTTT
TRBJ2-2	TRBV7-6	-	few	CASSLTSPLDTGELFF	TGTGCCAGCAGCTTGACATCTCCTCTAGACACCGGGGAGCTGTTTTTT
TRBJ2-7	TRBV9	TRBD2	-	CASSPPAGSGEQYF	TGTGCCAGCAGCCCTCCAGCGGGGTCGGGCGAGCAGTACTTC
TRBJ1-4	TRBV7-2	-	-	CASRGGPEEKLFF	TGTGCCAGCAGGGGAGGGCCAGAGGAAAAACTGTTTTTT
TRBJ1-5	TRBV28	-	-	CASKNKGNQPQHF	TGTGCCAGCAAGAATAAGGGTAATCAGCCCCAGCATTTT
TRBJ2-7	TRBV7-2	TRBD2	few	CASSTPNSGVYEQYF	TGTGCCAGCAGCACCCCCAATAGCGGGGTCTACGAGCAGTACTTC
TRBJ2-1	TRBV6-2/TRBV6-3	-	few	CASSSTGAVTYNEQFF	TGTGCCAGCAGTTCAACGGGTGCCGTAACCTACAATGAGCAGTTCTTC
TRBJ2-5	TRBV29-1	-	-	CSAPVRIGETQYF	TGCAGCGCCCCTGTTCGGATCGGAGAGACCCAGTACTTC
TRBJ2-5	TRBV12-3/TRBV12-4	TRBD1	-	CASSSASTGMTQYF	TGTGCCAGCAGTTCCGCCTCGACAGGGATGACCCAGTACTTC
TRBJ2-3	TRBV7-9	TRBD2	-	CASSFPTASTSGRPDTQYF	TGTGCCAGCAGCTTCCCCACCGCCTCGACTAGCGGGAGGCCAGATACGCAGTATTTT
TRBJ1-1	TRBV20-1	-	few	CSAREVSRFEAFF	TGCAGTGCTAGAGAGGTCTCTAGGTTTGAAGCTTTCTTT
TRBJ2-3	TRBV20-1	TRBD2	-	CSARKQASGRATDTQYF	TGCAGTGCTAGAAAACAAGCTAGCGGGAGGGCGACAGATACGCAGTATTTT
TRBJ2-1	TRBV20-1	TRBD1	few	CSAPIVNRDRGYNEQFF	TGCAGTGCTCCAATAGTCAACCGGGACAGGGGGTACAATGAGCAGTTCTTC
TRBJ2-3	TRBV4-2	-	few	CASSPPLTDTQYF	TGTGCCAGCAGCCCGCCACTAACAGATACGCAGTATTTT
TRBJ2-1	TRBV29-1	-	-	CSGTARGDNEQFF	TGCAGCGGGACAGCCCGAGGGGACAATGAGCAGTTCTTC
TRBJ2-7	TRBV6-1	-	-	CASSFGRDYEQYF	TGTGCCAGCAGTTTCGGCAGGGACTACGAGCAGTACTTC
TRBJ1-1	TRBV4-3	TRBD1	few	CASSQDWTGTEAFF	TGCGCCAGCAGCCAAGATTGGACAGGCACTGAAGCTTTCTTT
TRBJ1-1	TRBV28	TRBD1	many	CASSRTGTENTEAFF	TGTGCCAGCAGTCGTACCGGGACAGAGAACACTGAAGCTTTCTTT
TRBJ2-1	TRBV6-5	TRBD1	-	CASSYERGGGQGMNEQFF	TGTGCCAGCAGTTACGAGCGCGGCGGAGGACAGGGGATGAATGAGCAGTTCTTC
TRBJ2-7	TRBV7-9	TRBD2	-	CASTLSAGGVNEQYF	TGTGCCAGCACCTTATCGGCGGGAGGGGTTAACGAGCAGTACTTC
TRBJ1-6	TRBV2	TRBD1	-	CASSDGTGGYSYNSPLHF	TGTGCCAGCAGTGATGGGACAGGGGGCTACTCCTATAATTCACCCCTCCACTTT
TRBJ2-7	TRBV13	TRBD1	few	CASSLNDRGNYEQYF	TGTGCCAGCAGCTTAAATGACAGGGGTAACTACGAGCAGTACTTC
TRBJ2-5	TRBV28	TRBD1	-	CASSSGQAERETQYF	TGTGCCAGCAGTTCCGGACAGGCAGAAAGAGAGACCCAGTACTTC
TRBJ2-1	TRBV6-4	TRBD1	few	CASSDEGQTNEQFF	TGTGCCAGCAGTGACGAGGGACAGACCAATGAGCAGTTCTTC
TRBJ2-1	TRBV3-1	-	-	CASSPRGSSSYNEQFF	TGTGCCAGCAGCCCCCGGGGTTCTAGCTCCTACAATGAGCAGTTCTTC
TRBJ2-6	TRBV28	-	many	CASSLGPYGSGANVLTF	TGTGCCAGCAGTTTGGGCCCTTACGGATCTGGGGCCAACGTCCTGACTTTC
TRBJ2-4	TRBV18	TRBD2	-	CASSWAREVMAKNIQYF	TGTGCCAGCTCCTGGGCCCGGGAGGTGATGGCCAAAAACATTCAGTACTTC
TRBJ2-5	TRBV28	TRBD2	few	CASLGGGSKETQYF	TGTGCCAGTCTCGGGGGGGGCAGCAAAGAGACCCAGTACTTC
TRBJ2-5	TRBV12-3/TRBV12-4	-	-	CASSLRGSQETQYF	TGTGCCAGCAGTTTACGGGGGTCACAAGAGACCCAGTACTTC
TRBJ2-1	TRBV20-1	TRBD1	-	CSASGTAVLGEQFF	TGCAGTGCCTCCGGGACAGCCGTTCTCGGTGAGCAGTTCTTC
TRBJ2-5	TRBV10-3	TRBD1	few	CAISGQGQETQYF	TGTGCCATCAGTGGACAGGGGCAAGAGACCCAGTACTTC
TRBJ2-5	TRBV20-1	TRBD1	-	CSARDRQGVQETQYF	TGCAGTGCCCGGGATCGACAGGGGGTTCAAGAGACCCAGTACTTC
TRBJ1-2	TRBV6-5	TRBD1	few	CASTGPGGRDGYTF	TGTGCCAGCACTGGGCCAGGGGGCCGTGATGGCTACACCTTC
TRBJ1-5	TRBV28	-	-	CASSFVRLSSNQPQHF	TGTGCCAGCAGTTTCGTCCGACTATCTAGCAATCAGCCCCAGCATTTT
TRBJ1-1	TRBV12-3/TRBV12-4	-	many	CASSSRDLSEAFF	TGTGCCAGCAGTTCCAGGGACTTATCTGAAGCTTTCTTT
TRBJ2-1	TRBV7-8	TRBD1	-	CASSLGTGVNNEQFF	TGTGCCAGCAGCTTAGGGACAGGGGTTAACAATGAGCAGTTCTTC
TRBJ2-1	TRBV6-4	-	-	CASSDIYNYNEQFF	TGTGCCAGCAGTGACATCTACAACTACAATGAGCAGTTCTTC